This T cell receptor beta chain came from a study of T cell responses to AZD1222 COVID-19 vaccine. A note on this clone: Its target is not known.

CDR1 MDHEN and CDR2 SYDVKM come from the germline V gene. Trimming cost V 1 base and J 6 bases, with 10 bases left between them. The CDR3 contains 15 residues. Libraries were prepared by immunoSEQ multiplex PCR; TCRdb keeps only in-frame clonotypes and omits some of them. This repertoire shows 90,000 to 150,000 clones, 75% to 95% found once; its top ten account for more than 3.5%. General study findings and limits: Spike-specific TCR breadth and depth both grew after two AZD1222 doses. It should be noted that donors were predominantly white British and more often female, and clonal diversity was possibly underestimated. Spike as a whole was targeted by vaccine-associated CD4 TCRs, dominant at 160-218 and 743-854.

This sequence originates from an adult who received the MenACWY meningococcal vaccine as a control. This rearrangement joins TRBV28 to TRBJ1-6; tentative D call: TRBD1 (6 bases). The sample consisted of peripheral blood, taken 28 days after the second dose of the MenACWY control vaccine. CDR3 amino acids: CASSLSRGFNSPLHF. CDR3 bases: TGTGCCAGCAGTTTATCCAGGGGATTTAATTCACCCCTCCACTTT.